This section outlines one T cell receptor (beta chain) sequence together with its context. The source of the sample is a study of blood T cell repertoires in COVID-19. Study summary: Both acute and convalescent COVID-19 samples were obtained from the United States, Italy and Spain.

This CDR3 comprises 17 residues. V shed 4 bases, J shed 1 base, and the junction held 13 bases outside the gene matches. Germline CDR1 reads LGHDT; CDR2 reads YNNKEL (reference sequence). In the original processing: Estimation of nucleated cell counts was performed using reference gene primer amplification. Data came from immunoSEQ multiplex PCR; TCRdb stores just in-frame clones and leaves some out. V, J and clone size were drawn from that table, and D and trimming were deduced from the DNA. The sample gives 80,000 to 95,000 clones, 65% to 90% of which show up once; around 40% is in the top ten. The origin of this receptor is a man older than 75 with acute or convalescent COVID-19. This chain connects TRBV3-1 (or the pseudogene TRBV3-2) to TRBJ2-7; 7 nucleotides match TRBD2. Specimen: peripheral blood. CDR3 DNA: TGTGCCAGCAGCCGCCATACCATTGGGGGGGGATCCTACGAGCAGTACTTC. Translation gives CASSRHTIGGGSYEQYF.